The entry below describes one TCR beta chain. This sample stems from a study of CD8 T cells in Susac syndrome. Random hexamers primed reverse transcription of about 0.45 to 1 ug RNA. MiXCR, applied by TCRdb to the immunoSEQ multiplex PCR reads, yields one record per CDR3 protein. The sample consists of 170,000 or so distinct CDR3 sequences, over 90% of them appearing once. The V segment lost 5 bases and the J segment 15 bases; nucleotides outside the gene matches: 12. Germline V gene sequence: CDR1 SGHTA, CDR2 FQGNSA. The CDR3 totals 15 residues. The sequence came from a human donor with Susac syndrome. Sequencing was performed on CD4+ T cells from PBMCs. The chain recombines TRBV7-2 with TRBJ2-1; TRBD2 matches at 14 bases. In nucleotides, the CDR3 is TGTGCCAGCAGCCTGGTTAGTGGGACTAGCGGGGGACTGTTCTTC. Its protein product is CASSLVSGTSGGLFF.